Shown below are 10 T cell receptor beta chains from a single sample sequenced in a study of blood T cells in healthy people across ages. Through a sample-barcoded 5' primer and a J-beta primer mix, a second PCR was run for roughly 6 to 12 cycles. In TCRdb, the 5' RACE reads were re-called with MiXCR into one record per CDR3 protein. The sample consists of approximately 2,000,000 distinct CDR3 sequences, 35% to 50% of them appearing once. The material sequenced was blood. Receptors were obtained from a human donor in good health.

The rearrangement uses TRBV20-1 and TRBJ1-2, with no clear D. V lost 5 bases and J lost 9, with 16 bases in between. This CDR3 comprises 12 residues. Germline lookup yields CDR1 DFQATT and CDR2 SNEGSKA (reference sequence). The CDR3 DNA is TGCAGTGCTCCATCCCTGGTAGGCAGCTACACCTTC. Its protein is CSAPSLVGSYTF.

V is TRBV27 and J is TRBJ1-5, with D tentatively TRBD1 (5 bases). Germline lookup yields CDR1 MNHEY and CDR2 SMNVEV (reference sequence). The CDR3 covers 15 residues. V lost 6 bases and J 2 bases, leaving 14 bases between the germline ends. This chain's CDR3 is CASRPLQGGNQPQHF. The CDR3 DNA follows: TGTGCCAGCAGACCCCTCCAGGGCGGCAATCAGCCCCAGCATTTT.

This clonotype occurred a few times. This chain joins TRBV7-2 and TRBJ2-3; perhaps TRBD2 as D (5 bases). The CDR3 extends over 16 amino acids. CDR1 is SGHTA and CDR2 is FQGNSA in the germline V gene. Trimming removed 5 bases at V and 0 bases at J, with 15 bases between. CDR3: CASSLGVAWSTDTQYF. CDR3 nucleotides: TGTGCCAGCAGCCTAGGCGTAGCGTGGAGCACAGATACGCAGTATTTT.

This clonotype is a singleton in its sample. V gene TRBV20-1 combines with J gene TRBJ2-5; 13 positions agree with TRBD2. The DNA end lines up better with TRBJ2-7; the J call may be wrong. Looked up from germline, CDR1 is DFQATT and CDR2 is SNEGSKA (reference sequence). The CDR3 is 17 amino acids. The DNA of the CDR3 is TGCAGTGCCCACCATACTAGCGGGGGGGCCTGGTCCTACGAGCAGTACTTC. It is translated as CSAHHTSGGAWSYEQYF.

This clonotype has just a few counts. The chain carries TRBV7-2 and TRBJ2-1; D call uncertain. Deletions cut 1 base from V and 14 bases from J, with 12 bases between. The length of the CDR3 is 12 residues. Looked up from germline, CDR1 is SGHTA and CDR2 is FQGNSA. CDR3 DNA: TGTGCCAGCAGCTTAGAGGGTCTTCCGAAGTTCTTC. Translation gives CASSLEGLPKFF.

This clonotype was counted a few times. The genes are TRBV6-1 and TRBJ2-1; D is perhaps TRBD1 or TRBD2 (5 bases each). The length of the CDR3 is 16 residues. V gave up 6 bases and J gave up 11 bases, with 26 bases separating them. Germline assignment: CDR1 MNHNS and CDR2 SASEGT. The CDR3 region has the DNA TGTGCCAGCAGGAGGAACAACTGGGACGCGCAGACCAAGCAGTTCTTC. Encoded protein: CASRRNNWDAQTKQFF.

This clonotype has more than one count but fewer than ten. The CDR3 DNA follows: TGTGCCAGCAGCGTAGTACAACTCCCAGATACGCAGTATTTT. Translation: CASSVVQLPDTQYF. This sequence joins TRBV9 and TRBJ2-3, with no clear D. Germline-derived CDR1 and CDR2 are SGDLS and YYNGEE. The ends were cut back, 0 bases at V and 4 bases at J, with 9 bases in the middle. This CDR3 has 14 amino acids.

Only a few counts were recorded for this clonotype. The V call is TRBV4-1, the J call TRBJ2-7; 10 nucleotides match TRBD2. With V trimmed by 0 bases and J by 6 bases, 2 bases remained unmatched. This CDR3 spans 14 amino acids. Germline values: CDR1 MGHRA, CDR2 YSYEKL. CDR3 sequence: CASSQEASGGEQYF. CDR3 coding DNA: TGCGCCAGCAGCCAAGAGGCTAGCGGGGGCGAGCAGTACTTC.

Only a few counts were recorded for this clonotype. The gene calls are TRBV6-5 and TRBJ1-1; D not resolved. The CDR3 loop spans 17 amino acids. Germline-derived CDR1 and CDR2 are MNHEY and SVGAGI. Trimming removed 2 bases at V and 0 bases at J, with 16 bases between. The CDR3 DNA sequence: TGTGCCAGCAGTTACGCGGGTTTAGGAGGTCTGAACACTGAAGCTTTCTTT. Translation: CASSYAGLGGLNTEAFF.

This clonotype has just a few counts. The rearrangement joins TRBV19 to TRBJ2-7, with D possibly matching TRBD2 (6 bases). Deletions cut 3 bases from V and 1 base from J, with 10 bases between. CDR3 length: 14 residues. The V gene's germline CDR1 is LNHDA and CDR2 SQIVND (reference sequence). CDR3 amino acids: CASSMGRGSYEQYF. CDR3 DNA sequence: TGTGCCAGTAGTATGGGGCGGGGATCCTACGAGCAGTACTTC.